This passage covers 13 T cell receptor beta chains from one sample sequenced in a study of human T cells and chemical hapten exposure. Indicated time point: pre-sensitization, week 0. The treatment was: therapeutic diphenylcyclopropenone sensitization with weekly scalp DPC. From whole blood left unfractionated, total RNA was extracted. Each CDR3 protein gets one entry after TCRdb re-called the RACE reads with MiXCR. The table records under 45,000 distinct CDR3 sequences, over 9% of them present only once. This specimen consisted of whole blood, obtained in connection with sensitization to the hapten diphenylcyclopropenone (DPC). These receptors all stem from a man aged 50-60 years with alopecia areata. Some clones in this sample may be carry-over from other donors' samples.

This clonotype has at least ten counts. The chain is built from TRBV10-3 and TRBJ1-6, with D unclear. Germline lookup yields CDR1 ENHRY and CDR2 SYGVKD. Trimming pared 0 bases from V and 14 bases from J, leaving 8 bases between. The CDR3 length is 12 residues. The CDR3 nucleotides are TGTGCCATCAGTGAGTCGGGCCTGACCCTCCACTTT. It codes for CAISESGLTLHF.

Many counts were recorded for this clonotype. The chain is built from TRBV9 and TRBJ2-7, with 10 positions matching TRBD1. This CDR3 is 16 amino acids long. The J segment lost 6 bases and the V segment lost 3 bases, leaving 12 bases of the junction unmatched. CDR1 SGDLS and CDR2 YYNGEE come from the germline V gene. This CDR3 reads CASSEAPGQGNREQYF. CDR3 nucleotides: TGTGCCAGCAGCGAAGCCCCGGGACAGGGGAATCGCGAGCAGTACTTC. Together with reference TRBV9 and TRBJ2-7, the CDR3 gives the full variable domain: DSGVTQTPKHLITATGQRVTLRCSPRSGDLSVYWYQQSLDQGLQFLIQYYNGEERAKGNILERFSAQQFPDLHSELNLSSLELGDSALYFCASSEAPGQGNREQYFGPGTRLTVT.

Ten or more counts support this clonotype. CDR3 nucleotide sequence: TGTGCCAGCAGCTTAAGGCAGACCACAGATACGCAGTATTTT. This gives the protein CASSLRQTTDTQYF. The chain links TRBV7-2 to TRBJ2-3; D remains unclear. The CDR3 is 14 amino acids. V gave up 2 bases and J gave up 2 bases, with 8 bases separating them. Germline CDR1 SGHTA, CDR2 FQGNSA.

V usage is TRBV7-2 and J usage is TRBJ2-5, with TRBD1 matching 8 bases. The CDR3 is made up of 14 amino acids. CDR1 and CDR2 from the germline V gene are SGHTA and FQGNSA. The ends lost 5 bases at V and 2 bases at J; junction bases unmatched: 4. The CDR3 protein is CASSPRTGQETQYF. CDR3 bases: TGTGCCAGCAGCCCTCGGACAGGGCAAGAGACCCAGTACTTC.

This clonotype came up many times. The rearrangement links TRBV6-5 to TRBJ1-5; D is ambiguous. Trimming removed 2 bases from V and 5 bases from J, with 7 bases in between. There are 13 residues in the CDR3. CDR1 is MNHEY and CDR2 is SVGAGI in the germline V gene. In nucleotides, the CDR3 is TGTGCCAGCAGTTACGATAGTCATCAGCCCCAGCATTTT. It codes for CASSYDSHQPQHF.

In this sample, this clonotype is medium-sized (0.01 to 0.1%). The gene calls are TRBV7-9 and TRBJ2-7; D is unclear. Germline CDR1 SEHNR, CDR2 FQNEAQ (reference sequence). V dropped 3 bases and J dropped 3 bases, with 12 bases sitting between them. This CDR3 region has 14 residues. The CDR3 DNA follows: TGTGCCAGCAGCTTGGTGCACGTCAACTACGAGCAGTACTTC. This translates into CASSLVHVNYEQYF.

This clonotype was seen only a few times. CDR3 sequence: CASSTGTENQPQHF. The DNA for the CDR3 is TGTGCCAGCAGTACCGGGACAGAGAATCAGCCCCAGCATTTT. The chain uses TRBV6-2 or TRBV6-3 and TRBJ1-5; 7 nucleotides line up with TRBD1. The germline CDR1 and CDR2 sequences are MNHEY and SVGEGT. This CDR3 is 14 amino acids long. Trimming took 5 bases from V and 4 from J; bases not matched to a gene: 5.

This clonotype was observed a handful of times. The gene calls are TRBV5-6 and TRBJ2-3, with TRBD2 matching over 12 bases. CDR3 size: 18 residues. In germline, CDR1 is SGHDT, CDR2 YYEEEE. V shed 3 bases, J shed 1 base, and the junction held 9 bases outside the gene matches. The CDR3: CASSSRRSSGRGTDTQYF. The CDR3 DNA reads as TGTGCCAGCAGCTCCCGTCGGTCTAGCGGGAGGGGCACAGATACGCAGTATTTT.

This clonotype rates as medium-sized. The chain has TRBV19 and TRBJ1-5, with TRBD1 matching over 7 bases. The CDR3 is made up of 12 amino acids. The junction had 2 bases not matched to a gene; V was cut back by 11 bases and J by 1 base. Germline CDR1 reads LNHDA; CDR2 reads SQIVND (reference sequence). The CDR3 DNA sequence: TGTGCCTCCAGGGGGAGCAATCAGCCCCAGCATTTT. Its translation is CASRGSNQPQHF.

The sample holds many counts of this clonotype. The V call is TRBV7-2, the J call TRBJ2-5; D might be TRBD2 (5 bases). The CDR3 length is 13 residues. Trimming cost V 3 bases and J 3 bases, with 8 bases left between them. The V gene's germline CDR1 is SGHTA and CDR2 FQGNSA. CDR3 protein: CASSFPGKETQYF. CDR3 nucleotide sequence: TGTGCCAGCAGCTTTCCGGGAAAAGAGACCCAGTACTTC.

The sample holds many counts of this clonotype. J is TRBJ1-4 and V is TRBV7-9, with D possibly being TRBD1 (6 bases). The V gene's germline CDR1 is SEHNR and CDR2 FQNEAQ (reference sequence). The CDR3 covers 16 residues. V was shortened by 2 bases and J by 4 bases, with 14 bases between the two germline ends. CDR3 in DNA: TGTGCCAGCAGCTTAACCCCAGACAGGCGTAATGAAAAACTGTTTTTT. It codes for CASSLTPDRRNEKLFF.

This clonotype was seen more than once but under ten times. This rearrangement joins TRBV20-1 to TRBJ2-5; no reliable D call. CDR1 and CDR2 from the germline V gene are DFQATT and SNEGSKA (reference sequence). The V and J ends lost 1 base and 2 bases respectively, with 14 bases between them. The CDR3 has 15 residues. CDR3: CSARVPLGEQETQYF. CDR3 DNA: TGCAGTGCTAGAGTCCCGCTAGGAGAACAAGAGACCCAGTACTTC.

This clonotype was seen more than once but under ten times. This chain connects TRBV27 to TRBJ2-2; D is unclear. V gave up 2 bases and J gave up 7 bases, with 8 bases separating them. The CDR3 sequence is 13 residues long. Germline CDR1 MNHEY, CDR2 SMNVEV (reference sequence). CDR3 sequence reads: CASSLEWGGELFF. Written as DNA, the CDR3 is TGTGCCAGCAGTTTAGAGTGGGGCGGGGAGCTGTTTTTT.